This section outlines one T cell receptor (beta chain) sequence together with its context. Its specificity is not known. This specimen comes from a study of CD8+CD57+ T cells in acquired aplastic anemia. Overall study context: Yields of DNA that came from sorted CD4+ and CD8+ cells averaged roughly 3 ug.

It was patients with CD8+CD57+ cell expansion by flow cytometry who were chosen for sequencing. V was cut by 1 base and J by 7 bases, with 10 bases left in between. This CDR3 contains 13 residues. Germline loops: CDR1 MNHNS, CDR2 SASEGT. According to the study, genomic DNA was the template for TCR beta VDJ and CDR3 profiling. MiXCR, applied by TCRdb to the reads, yields one record per CDR3 protein. The sample consists of approximately 470,000 distinct CDR3 sequences, less than 35% of them appearing once. General observations from the study: Patients and controls shared about 30 CD8+ CDR3 sequences, which appeared highly expressed in patients and within their immunodominant clones.

The specimen was sorted CD4+, CD8+, or CD8+CD57+ T cells (not recorded which) from PBMCs. The genes are TRBV6-1 and TRBJ2-5; no clear D gene. The clonotype was recovered from a human donor with aplastic anemia. The DNA for the CDR3 is TGTGCCAGCAGTGAAGTCCTCCATGGGACCCAGTACTTC. Amino acid sequence: CASSEVLHGTQYF.